These 19 T cell receptor beta chains were all obtained from the same sample, sequenced in a study of siplizumab effects on memory and regulatory T cells. Clones were sequenced by immunoSEQ multiplex PCR, and TCRdb holds only the in-frame ones, with some missing. The top ten clones hold around 12% of a sample with 95,000 to 100,000 clones, roughly 91% of them seen once. Specimen: non-Treg CD4+ T cells sorted from blood. Receptor source: a human donor in good health.

The chain has TRBV30 and TRBJ2-1, with 10 positions matching TRBD2. The V gene's germline CDR1 is GTSNPN and CDR2 SVGIG (reference sequence). V lost 1 base to trimming and J lost 4 bases; unmatched junction nucleotides: 4. The CDR3 sequence is 15 residues long. The CDR3 bases are TGTGCCTGGAGTGCGGGACTAGCGATATACAATGAGCAGTTCTTC. Translation gives CAWSAGLAIYNEQFF.

This chain connects TRBV6-1 to TRBJ2-1; 13 bases are shared with TRBD2. Germline CDR1 is MNHNS and CDR2 is SASEGT. The CDR3 consists of 19 residues. The J segment lost 4 bases and the V segment lost 3 bases, leaving 12 bases of the junction unmatched. The CDR3 reads CASSEDRTSGRPLYNEQFF. CDR3 bases: TGTGCCAGCAGTGAGGATAGGACTAGCGGGAGACCGCTATACAATGAGCAGTTCTTC.

The chain couples TRBV30 to TRBJ2-7, with unresolved D. The V and J ends lost 8 bases and 6 bases respectively, with 14 bases between them. The CDR3 has 11 residues. Germline CDR1 GTSNPN, CDR2 SVGIG (reference sequence). CDR3 region: CALAVSVEQYF. Written as DNA, the CDR3 is TGTGCCCTTGCAGTCTCTGTCGAGCAGTACTTC.

The rearrangement joins TRBV10-3 to TRBJ1-1; tentatively, D is TRBD1 (5 bases). The germline V gene has CDR1 ENHRY and CDR2 SYGVKD. V lost 3 bases to trimming and J lost 7 bases, with 12 bases between them. The CDR3 totals 13 residues. DNA of the CDR3: TGTGCCATCAGTGATTCGTCAGGGTATGAAGCTTTCTTT. Residues: CAISDSSGYEAFF.

This chain joins TRBV20-1 and TRBJ2-5, with D possibly being TRBD2 (5 bases). The end of the DNA aligns better with TRBJ2-7, so the J call may be wrong. Germline-derived CDR1 and CDR2 are DFQATT and SNEGSKA (reference sequence). The CDR3 loop spans 11 amino acids. The CDR3 bases are TGCAGTGCTAGCAGTAGCGACGAGCAGTACTTC. Its translation is CSASSSDEQYF.

This chain links TRBV5-6 with TRBJ1-2; 7 bases agree with TRBD1. Germline V gives CDR1 SGHDT, CDR2 YYEEEE. J gave up 12 bases and V 7 bases, and 9 bases lay outside the gene matches. This CDR3 comprises 11 residues. In DNA, the CDR3 is TGTGCCAGCGGAGGGGGCGCGGGGCACACCTTC. This encodes CASGGGAGHTF.

The chain links TRBV7-9 to TRBJ2-1; D assignment may be TRBD1 or TRBD2 (5 bases each). Germline-derived CDR1 and CDR2 are SEHNR and FQNEAQ (reference sequence). This CDR3 is 14 amino acids long. The germline V and J ends were trimmed by 3 bases and 5 bases, with 11 bases remaining between them. The CDR3 loop is CASSLGTADNEQFF. The CDR3 nucleotides are TGTGCCAGCAGCTTGGGGACCGCTGACAATGAGCAGTTCTTC. The entire variable domain, with the rest obtained from reference TRBV7-9 and TRBJ2-1, is as follows: DTGVSQNPRHKITKRGQNVTFRCDPISEHNRLYWYRQTLGQGPEFLTYFQNEAQLEKSRLLSDRFSAERPKGSFSTLEIQRTEQGDSAMYLCASSLGTADNEQFFGPGTRLTVL.

V gene TRBV7-9 combines with J gene TRBJ2-2; no definite D call. Trimming took off 7 bases at V and 8 bases at J, with 14 bases between the two ends. Germline CDR1 reads SEHNR; CDR2 reads FQNEAQ (reference sequence). The CDR3 has 13 amino acids. In DNA form, the CDR3 reads TGTGCCAGCACCGCCACCCCCCAAGGGGAGCTGTTTTTT. Protein: CASTATPQGELFF.

A few counts support this clone. The CDR3 sequence: CASSFAGANNEQFF. The CDR3 DNA sequence: TGTGCCAGCAGCTTTGCGGGAGCTAACAATGAGCAGTTCTTC. This chain links TRBV7-3 with TRBJ2-1, with 7 bases identical to TRBD2. Losses at the gene ends were 3 bases for V and 5 bases for J; bases not matched to a gene: 4. Per the germline V gene, CDR1 is SGHTA and CDR2 is FQGTGA. The CDR3 is made up of 14 amino acids.

J is TRBJ2-7 and V is TRBV10-2; no clear D. There are 18 residues in the CDR3. CDR1 and CDR2 (germline): WSHSY, SAAADI. Trimming cost V 3 bases and J 3 bases, with 24 bases left between them. CDR3: CASSDSKPTPGYFYEQYF. The CDR3 bases are TGCGCCAGCAGTGACTCAAAACCAACTCCTGGGTACTTCTACGAGCAGTACTTC.

The V and J genes are TRBV19 and TRBJ1-5; weak D call: TRBD1 (5 bases). This CDR3 comprises 15 residues. Germline V gene sequence: CDR1 LNHDA, CDR2 SQIVND (reference sequence). V shed 7 bases and J shed 3 bases, with 16 bases lying between them. The CDR3 bases are TGTGCCAGTAAGCCCCAGGGCAACTACAATCAGCCCCAGCATTTT. Its protein is CASKPQGNYNQPQHF.

V gene TRBV28 combines with J gene TRBJ2-6; maybe TRBD2 (5 bases). CDR3 length: 15 residues. V lost 7 bases to trimming and J lost 0 bases, with 10 bases between them. From germline, CDR1 is MDHEN and CDR2 SYDVKM. CDR3 DNA sequence: TGTGCCAGCATTCAGACTAACTCTGGGGCCAACGTCCTGACTTTC. The encoded protein is CASIQTNSGANVLTF.

This rearrangement joins TRBV6-5 to TRBJ1-2; 7 bases agree with TRBD1. The trim removed 5 bases at V and 3 bases at J, leaving 6 bases unmatched. CDR1 is MNHEY and CDR2 is SVGAGI in the germline V gene. The CDR3 spans 14 residues. In DNA form, the CDR3 reads TGTGCCAGCAGTGATCTGGGACAGCACTATGGCTACACCTTC. Its protein product is CASSDLGQHYGYTF.

This sequence joins TRBV20-1 and TRBJ2-3, with a weak D call TRBD2 (6 bases). The V and J ends lost 3 bases and 9 bases respectively, with 7 bases between them. CDR3 size: 10 residues. CDR1 and CDR2 from the germline V gene are DFQATT and SNEGSKA (reference sequence). CDR3 amino acids: CSASGSTQYF. In DNA, the CDR3 is TGCAGTGCTAGCGGGAGCACGCAGTATTTT.

The rearrangement joins TRBV28 to TRBJ2-3, with unresolved D. CDR1 is MDHEN and CDR2 is SYDVKM in the germline V gene. Trimming left V 5 bases short and J 5 bases short, with 5 bases between. The CDR3 has 11 amino acids. CDR3 in amino acids: CASSVVDTQYF. CDR3 DNA: TGTGCCAGCAGTGTGGTAGATACGCAGTATTTT.

The V and J genes are TRBV4-1 and TRBJ2-7; D may be TRBD2 (5 bases). Trimming removed 4 bases from V and 0 bases from J, with 13 bases in between. This CDR3 has 15 residues. Germline V gives CDR1 MGHRA, CDR2 YSYEKL. The CDR3 DNA sequence: TGCGCCAGCAGCCGTGGGAGCCTCAGCTCCTACGAGCAGTACTTC. Amino acid sequence: CASSRGSLSSYEQYF.

J is TRBJ2-2 and V is TRBV19; D gene unclear. CDR1 and CDR2 (germline): LNHDA, SQIVND (reference sequence). Trimming stripped 10 bases from V and 0 bases from J, with 12 bases between. There are 14 residues in the CDR3. In DNA form, the CDR3 reads TGTGCCACTAACGGCGGAGCGAACACCGGGGAGCTGTTTTTT. Amino acids: CATNGGANTGELFF.

In its sample, this clone was seen once. The chain employs TRBV6-5 and TRBJ1-3, with D perhaps matching TRBD1 (6 bases). This CDR3 has 13 residues. Germline assignment: CDR1 MNHEY and CDR2 SVGAGI. V was clipped by 6 bases and J by 8 bases, with 14 bases between them. In nucleotides, the CDR3 is TGTGCCAGCAGAGCCACAGGGAGAGACACCATATATTTT. Protein product: CASRATGRDTIYF.

The chain employs TRBV25-1 and TRBJ2-2; TRBD1 aligns across 9 bases. From germline, CDR1 is MGHDK and CDR2 SYGVNS. The CDR3 spans 14 residues. The V and J ends lost 10 bases and 4 bases, in that order; junction bases with no gene match: 7. This CDR3 is CATTQGAGTGELFF. The CDR3 DNA reads TGTGCCACCACACAGGGGGCGGGCACCGGGGAGCTGTTTTTT.